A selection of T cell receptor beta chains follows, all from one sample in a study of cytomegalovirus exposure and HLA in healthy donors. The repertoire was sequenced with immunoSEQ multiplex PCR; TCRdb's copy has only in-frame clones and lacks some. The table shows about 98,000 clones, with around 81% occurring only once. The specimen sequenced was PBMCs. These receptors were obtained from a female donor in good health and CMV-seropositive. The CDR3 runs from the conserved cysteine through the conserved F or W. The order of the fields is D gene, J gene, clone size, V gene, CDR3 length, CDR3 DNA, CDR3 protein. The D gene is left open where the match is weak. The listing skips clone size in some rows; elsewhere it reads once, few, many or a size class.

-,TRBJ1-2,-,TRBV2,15,TGTGCCAGCAGCCCGGGGATTATAACTAACTATGGCTACACCTTC,CASSPGIITNYGYTF
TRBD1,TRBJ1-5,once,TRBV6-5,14,TGTGCCAGCGGCCCCGGGACAGGGGTCCAGCCCCAGCATTTT,CASGPGTGVQPQHF
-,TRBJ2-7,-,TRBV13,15,TGTGCCAGCAGCTTAGGCCTTAGGGGGAACTACGAGCAGTACTTC,CASSLGLRGNYEQYF
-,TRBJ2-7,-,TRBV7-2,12,TGTGCCAGCAGCTTTAACAGCTACGAGCAGTACTTC,CASSFNSYEQYF
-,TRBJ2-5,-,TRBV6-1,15,TGTGCCAGCAGTAAGGCAGGGGGGCCCCAAGAGACCCAGTACTTC,CASSKAGGPQETQYF
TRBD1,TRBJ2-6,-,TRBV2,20,TGTGCCAGCATAGGGTACGTCGGGACAGGGGATCGGGCTGGGGCCAACGTCCTGACTTTC,CASIGYVGTGDRAGANVLTF
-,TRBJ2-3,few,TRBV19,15,TGTGCCAGTAAAAGGACAGTTCTTAGCACAGATACGCAGTATTTT,CASKRTVLSTDTQYF
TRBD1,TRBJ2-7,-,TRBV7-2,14,TGTGCCAGCAGCCCGGGACAGGGGGCCTACGAGCAGTACTTC,CASSPGQGAYEQYF
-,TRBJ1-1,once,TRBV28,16,TGTGCCAGCAGGGGCCCTTTGGGCCGGGGTTACACTGAAGCTTTCTTT,CASRGPLGRGYTEAFF
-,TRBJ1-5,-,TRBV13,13,TGTGCCAGCTGTATTCGACAGGACGGTACCCAGCATTTT,CASCIRQDGTQHF
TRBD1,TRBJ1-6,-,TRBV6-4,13,TGTGCCAGCAGCACAGGGGCCAATTCACCCCTCCACTTT,CASSTGANSPLHF
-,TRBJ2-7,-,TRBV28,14,TGTGCCAGCAGTCCGCACAGGGAAAAGTACGAGCAGTACTTC,CASSPHREKYEQYF
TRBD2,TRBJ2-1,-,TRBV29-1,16,TGCAGCGTCACTGGACTAGCGGGGAGCTCCTACAATGAGCAGTTCTTC,CSVTGLAGSSYNEQFF
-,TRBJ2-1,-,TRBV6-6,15,TGTGCCAGCAGTTACCCTGGCAGGGTCCTCGATGAGCAGTTCTTC,CASSYPGRVLDEQFF
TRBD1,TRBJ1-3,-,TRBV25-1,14,TGTGCCAGCAGCCACAGGGGGCCCGGAAACACCATATATTTT,CASSHRGPGNTIYF
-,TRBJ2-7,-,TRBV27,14,TGTGCCAGCAGTTTCTCAGTCGCCTCCTACGAGCAGTACTTC,CASSFSVASYEQYF
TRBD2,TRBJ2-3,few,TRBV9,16,TGTGCCAGCAGCTTTTCTAGCGGGGGGGCGTCAGATACGCAGTATTTT,CASSFSSGGASDTQYF
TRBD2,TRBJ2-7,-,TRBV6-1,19,TGTGCCAGCAGTGAATCTACAGCGATCACTAGCGGGAGTTTCTACGAGCAGTACTTC,CASSESTAITSGSFYEQYF
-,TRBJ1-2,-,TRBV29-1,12,TGCAGCGTTGTCAGGGGCCTAGGGGGCTACACCTTC,CSVVRGLGGYTF
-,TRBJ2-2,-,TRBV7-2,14,TGTGCCAGCAGGGTTCGGGGAGGCACCGGGGAGCTGTTTTTT,CASRVRGGTGELFF
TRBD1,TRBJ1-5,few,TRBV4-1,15,TGCGCCAGCAGCCCAAGTATACAGGGGGGACAGCCCCAGCATTTT,CASSPSIQGGQPQHF
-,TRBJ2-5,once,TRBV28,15,TGTGCCAGCAGTTTAACCAGGGCACGGCGAGAGACCCAGTACTTC,CASSLTRARRETQYF
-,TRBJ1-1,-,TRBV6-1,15,TGTGCCAGCAGTGAAGAGGGGGTGGAGAACACTGAAGCTTTCTTT,CASSEEGVENTEAFF
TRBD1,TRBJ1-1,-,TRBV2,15,TGTGCCAGCAGTCCTTTTACAGGGGGGAACACTGAAGCTTTCTTT,CASSPFTGGNTEAFF
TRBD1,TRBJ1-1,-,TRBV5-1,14,TGCGCCAGCAGCCTGACAGGGTTGAACACTGAAGCTTTCTTT,CASSLTGLNTEAFF
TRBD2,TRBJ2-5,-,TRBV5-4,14,TGTGCCAGCAGCCCTGGTGTGGGGGGGGAGACCCAGTACTTC,CASSPGVGGETQYF
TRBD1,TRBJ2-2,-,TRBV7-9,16,TGTGCCAGCAGCTTATTAGGGACAGGGAACACCGGGGAGCTGTTTTTT,CASSLLGTGNTGELFF
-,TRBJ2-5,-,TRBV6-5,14,TGTGCCAGCAGTTACGCGGGGGCCTGGGAGACCCAGTACTTC,CASSYAGAWETQYF
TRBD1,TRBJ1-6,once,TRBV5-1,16,TGCGCCAGCAGCTGGACAGGGGCCGCCTATAATTCACCCCTCCACTTT,CASSWTGAAYNSPLHF
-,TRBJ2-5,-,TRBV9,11,TGTGCCAGCAGCTCGAGTGGGACCCAGTACTTC,CASSSSGTQYF
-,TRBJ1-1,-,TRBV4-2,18,TGTGCCAGCAGCCAAGTTTCTCAGGGCTTTACTGGGAACACTGAAGCTTTCTTT,CASSQVSQGFTGNTEAFF
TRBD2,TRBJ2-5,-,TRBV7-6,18,TGTGCCAGCAGCTTAGGACCAGCGGGAGTGCTTGGTTGGGAGACCCAGTACTTC,CASSLGPAGVLGWETQYF